This T cell receptor beta chain was observed in a study of T cells in Graves' hyperthyroidism and ophthalmopathy. Study as a whole: Blood was drawn when the patient was first diagnosed and still untreated.

Under 3 months was the duration of disease in ophthalmopathy patients, who also had a Clinical Activity Score of at least 3 and a NOSPECS grade of at least 4. Clinical symptoms, serum thyroxine and TRAb, thyroid ultrasound and orbital computed tomography together formed the diagnostic basis. Regions amplified from RNA transcripts were the TCR beta CDR3 regions. First-round RT-PCR of the TCR CDR3 relied on the HTBI primer set. TCRdb recomputed calls from the multiplex PCR reads with MiXCR, one row per CDR3 protein. This sample carries around 520,000 distinct CDR3 sequences, approximately 24% of them seen once, and the ten largest clones take 10% to 12%. Germline V CDR1 and CDR2: MNHEY, SMNVEV (reference sequence). CDR3 length: 14 amino acids. Trimming stripped 2 bases from V and 1 base from J, with 9 bases between.

The V and J genes are TRBV27 and TRBJ2-7; D gene ambiguous. The TCR originated in a woman aged 25 to 39 with Graves' ophthalmopathy. The sample comprised blood. The CDR3 DNA reads TGTGCCAGCAGTTTAGTGTACCTATCCTACGAGCAGTACTTC. Translation: CASSLVYLSYEQYF.